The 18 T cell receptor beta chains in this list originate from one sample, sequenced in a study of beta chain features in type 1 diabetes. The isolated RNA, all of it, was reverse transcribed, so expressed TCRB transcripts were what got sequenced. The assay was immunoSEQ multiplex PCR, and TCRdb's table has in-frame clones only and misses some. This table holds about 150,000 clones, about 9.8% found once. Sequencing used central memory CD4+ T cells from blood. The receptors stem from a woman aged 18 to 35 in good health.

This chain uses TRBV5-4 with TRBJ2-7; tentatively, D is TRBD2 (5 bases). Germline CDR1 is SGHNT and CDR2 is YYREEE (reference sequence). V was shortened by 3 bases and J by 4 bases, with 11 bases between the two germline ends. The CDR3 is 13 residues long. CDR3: CASSSRTGYEQYF. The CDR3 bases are TGTGCCAGCAGCTCCAGGACTGGATACGAGCAGTACTTC.

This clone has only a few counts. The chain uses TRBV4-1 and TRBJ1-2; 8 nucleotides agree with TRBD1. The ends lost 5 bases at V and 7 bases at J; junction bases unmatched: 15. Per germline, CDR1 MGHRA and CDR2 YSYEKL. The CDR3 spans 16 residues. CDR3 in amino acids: CASSYDTSRDRSGYTF. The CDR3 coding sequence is TGCGCCAGCAGCTACGATACTAGCCGGGACAGGAGTGGCTACACCTTC.

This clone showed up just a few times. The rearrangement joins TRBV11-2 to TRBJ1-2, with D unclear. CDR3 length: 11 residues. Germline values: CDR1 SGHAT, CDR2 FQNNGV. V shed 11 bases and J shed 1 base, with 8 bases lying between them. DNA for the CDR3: TGTGCCTCTGGAGATAACTATGGCTACACCTTC. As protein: CASGDNYGYTF.

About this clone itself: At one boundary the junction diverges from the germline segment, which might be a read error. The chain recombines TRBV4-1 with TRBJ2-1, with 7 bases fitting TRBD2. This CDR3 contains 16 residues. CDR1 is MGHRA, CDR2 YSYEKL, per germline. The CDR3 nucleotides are TGTGCCAGCAGCCAAGATCGTGCCGCCGGGGGGAATGAGCAGTTCTTC. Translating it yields CASSQDRAAGGNEQFF.

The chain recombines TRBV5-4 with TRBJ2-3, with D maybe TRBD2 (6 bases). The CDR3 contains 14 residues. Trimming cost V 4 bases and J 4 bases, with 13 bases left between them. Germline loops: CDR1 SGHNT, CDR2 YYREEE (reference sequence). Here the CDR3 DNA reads TGTGCCAGCAGCCGACGACTAGGCTCAGATACGCAGTATTTT. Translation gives CASSRRLGSDTQYF.

DNA for the CDR3: TGTGCCAGCAGCTCCAAATCACAGGGGATCGAGCAGTACTTC. This encodes CASSSKSQGIEQYF. The chain couples TRBV5-4 to TRBJ2-7, with 7 bases that match TRBD1. After removal of 3 bases from V and 6 bases from J, the junction contained 9 bases not matched to a gene. CDR3 size: 14 residues. CDR1 SGHNT and CDR2 YYREEE come from the germline V gene (reference sequence).

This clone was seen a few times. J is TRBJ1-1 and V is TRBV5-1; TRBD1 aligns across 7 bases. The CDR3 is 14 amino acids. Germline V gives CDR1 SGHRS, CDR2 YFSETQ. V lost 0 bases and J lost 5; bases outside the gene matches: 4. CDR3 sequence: CASSLDRGATEAFF. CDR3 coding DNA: TGCGCCAGCAGCTTGGACAGGGGCGCGACTGAAGCTTTCTTT.

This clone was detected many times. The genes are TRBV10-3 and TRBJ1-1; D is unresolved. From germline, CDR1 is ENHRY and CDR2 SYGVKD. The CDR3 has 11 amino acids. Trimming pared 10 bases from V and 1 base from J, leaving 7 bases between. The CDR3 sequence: CATTENTEAFF. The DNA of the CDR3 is TGTGCCACCACAGAGAACACTGAAGCTTTCTTT.

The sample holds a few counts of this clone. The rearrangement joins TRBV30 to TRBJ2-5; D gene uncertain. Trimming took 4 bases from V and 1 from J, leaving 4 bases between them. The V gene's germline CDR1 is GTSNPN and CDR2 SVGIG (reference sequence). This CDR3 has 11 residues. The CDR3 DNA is TGTGCCTGGACAATCCAAGAGACCCAGTACTTC. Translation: CAWTIQETQYF.

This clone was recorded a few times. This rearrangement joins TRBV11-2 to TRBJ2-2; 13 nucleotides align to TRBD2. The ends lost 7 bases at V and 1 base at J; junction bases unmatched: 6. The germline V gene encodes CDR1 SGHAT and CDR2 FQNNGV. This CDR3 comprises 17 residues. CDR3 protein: CASITGTSGVNTGELFF. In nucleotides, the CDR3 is TGTGCCAGCATTACCGGGACTAGCGGGGTGAACACCGGGGAGCTGTTTTTT.

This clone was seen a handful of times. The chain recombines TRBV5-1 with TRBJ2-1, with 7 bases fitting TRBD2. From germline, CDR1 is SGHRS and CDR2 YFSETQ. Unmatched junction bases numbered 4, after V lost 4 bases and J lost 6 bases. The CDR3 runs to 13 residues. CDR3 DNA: TGCGCCAGCAGCGTCCCGGGGGGCAATGAGCAGTTCTTC. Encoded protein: CASSVPGGNEQFF.

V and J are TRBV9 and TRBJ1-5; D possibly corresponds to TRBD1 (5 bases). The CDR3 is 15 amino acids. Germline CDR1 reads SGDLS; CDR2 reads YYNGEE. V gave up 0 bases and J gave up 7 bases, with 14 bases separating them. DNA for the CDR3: TGTGCCAGCAGCGTAGGGGCAGGGCTCGGGCAGCCCCAGCATTTT. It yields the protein CASSVGAGLGQPQHF.

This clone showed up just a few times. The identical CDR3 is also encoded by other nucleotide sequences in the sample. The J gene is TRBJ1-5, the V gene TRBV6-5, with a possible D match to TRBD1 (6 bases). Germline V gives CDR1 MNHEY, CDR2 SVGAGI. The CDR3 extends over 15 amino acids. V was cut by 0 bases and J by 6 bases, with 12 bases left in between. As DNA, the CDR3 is TGTGCCAGCAGTTACTCATACAGGGTGGGTCAGCCCCAGCATTTT. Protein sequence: CASSYSYRVGQPQHF.

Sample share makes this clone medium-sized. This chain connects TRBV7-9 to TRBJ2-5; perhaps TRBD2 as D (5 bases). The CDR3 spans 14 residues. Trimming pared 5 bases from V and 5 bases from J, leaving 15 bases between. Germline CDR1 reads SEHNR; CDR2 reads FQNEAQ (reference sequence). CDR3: CASSLPTGGETQYF. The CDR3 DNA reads TGTGCCAGCAGCCTCCCAACGGGCGGGGAGACCCAGTACTTC.

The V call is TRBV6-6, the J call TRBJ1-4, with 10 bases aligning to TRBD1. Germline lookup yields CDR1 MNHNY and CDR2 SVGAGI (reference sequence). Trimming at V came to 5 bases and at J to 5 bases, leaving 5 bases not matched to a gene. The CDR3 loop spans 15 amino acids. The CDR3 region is CASSPRTGGNEKLFF. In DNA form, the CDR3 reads TGTGCCAGCAGTCCAAGGACAGGGGGAAATGAAAAACTGTTTTTT.

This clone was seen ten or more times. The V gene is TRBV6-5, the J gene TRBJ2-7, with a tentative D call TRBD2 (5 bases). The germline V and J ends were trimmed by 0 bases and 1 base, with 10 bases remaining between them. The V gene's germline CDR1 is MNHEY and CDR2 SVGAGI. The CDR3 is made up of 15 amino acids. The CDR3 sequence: CASSYSALGSYEQYF. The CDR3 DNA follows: TGTGCCAGCAGTTACTCGGCACTAGGGTCCTACGAGCAGTACTTC.

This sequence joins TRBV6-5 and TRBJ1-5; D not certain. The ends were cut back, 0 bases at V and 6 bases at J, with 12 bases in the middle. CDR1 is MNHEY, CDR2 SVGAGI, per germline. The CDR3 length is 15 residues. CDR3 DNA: TGTGCCAGCAGTTACTCCGGAGGGATGGGTCAGCCCCAGCATTTT. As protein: CASSYSGGMGQPQHF.

The CDR3 loop is CASSGTFARGIGETQYF. The DNA for the CDR3 is TGTGCCAGCAGCGGTACTTTTGCGAGGGGGATTGGAGAGACCCAGTACTTC. The chain couples TRBV7-2 to TRBJ2-5, with D perhaps matching TRBD1 (6 bases). Trimming removed 5 bases from V and 4 bases from J, with 23 bases in between. This CDR3 has 17 residues. Per the germline V gene, CDR1 is SGHTA and CDR2 is FQGNSA. The entire variable domain, with the rest obtained from reference TRBV7-2 and TRBJ2-5, is as follows: GAGVSQSPSNKVTEKGKDVELRCDPISGHTALYWYRQSLGQGLEFLIYFQGNSAPDKSGLPSDRFSAERTGGSVSTLTIQRTQQEDSAVYLCASSGTFARGIGETQYFGPGTRLLVL.